This TCR beta chain was captured in a study of T cell responses to AZD1222 COVID-19 vaccine. The protocol was immunoSEQ multiplex PCR, while the TCRdb copy is restricted to in-frame clones and leaves out a portion. The data show 140,000 to 150,000 clones, 82% seen once. Comments on this clone: Its antigen remains unknown.

Study-level findings and limits: Only after the peak T cell response were repertoires sampled. Close to half of spike-specific TCRs reportedly recognize unmutated variant regions.

Sequences were derived from peripheral blood, sampled on day 0 of MenACWY control vaccination. This sequence was found in an adult in good health.

CDR3 bases: TGTGCCAGCAGTTCCCCGACCGGACCGGGGACCTACGAGCAGTACTTC. Residues: CASSSPTGPGTYEQYF. V and J are TRBV6-5 and TRBJ2-7, with D perhaps matching TRBD2 (5 bases). This CDR3 spans 16 amino acids. The V gene lost 4 bases and the J gene lost 2 bases, with 18 bases spanning the gap. Germline V gene sequence: CDR1 MNHEY, CDR2 SVGAGI.